This is a list of T cell receptor beta chains from one sample in a study of metastatic and nonmetastatic thyroid tumors. TCRdb re-called the PCR reads through MiXCR. Here the sample spans about 42,000 clones, about 12% being singletons. The sequencing input was blood. All receptors come from a male donor with papillary thyroid cancer or a benign thyroid nodule (not recorded which). Some clones in this sample may be carry-over from other donors' samples. The conserved cysteine and the conserved F or W are not part of the CDR3 here.

V: TRBV20-1
J: TRBJ1-2
CDR3: SAKDRGEYYGYT

V: TRBV7-9
J: TRBJ2-5
CDR3: ASSSSQGQGWETQY

V: TRBV7-6
J: TRBJ2-5
CDR3: ASSLARGISGETQY

V: TRBV6-5
J: TRBJ1-2
CDR3: ASSYLGPGYGYT

V: TRBV10-1
J: TRBJ2-1
CDR3: ASSVTVGHEQF

V: TRBV28
J: TRBJ2-7
CDR3: ASSLFSGRYEQY

V: TRBV2
J: TRBJ2-1
CDR3: ASFQYSYNEQF

V: TRBV27
J: TRBJ1-6
CDR3: ASSLWGNNSPLH

V: TRBV7-2
J: TRBJ2-4
CDR3: ASSPRTSGSKNIQY

V: TRBV6-4
J: TRBJ2-1
CDR3: ASSLSGVRGEQF